This note documents a single TCR beta chain sequence. Naive CD8 cells were CD45RO-negative, positively selected for CCR7, excluding terminally differentiated effector memory CD45RA+ cells. This sample stems from a study of shared clonotypes between healthy human individuals. The V segment lost 5 bases and the J segment 0 bases; nucleotides outside the gene matches: 7. This CDR3 is 15 amino acids long. Germline assignment: CDR1 MNHEY and CDR2 SVGAGI. Some clones are missing from TCRdb's copy, which holds only in-frame ones; the method was immunoSEQ multiplex PCR. The sample includes some 2.1 million clones, about 95% of them seen just once.

This TCR was recovered from a man aged 18-30 years in good health. Sequences were obtained from naive CD8+ T cells sorted from blood. The chain combines TRBV6-5 with TRBJ2-7; 7 nucleotides align to TRBD1. Written as DNA, the CDR3 is TGTGCCAGCAGTCTAGGACAGGACGCCTCCTACGAGCAGTACTTC. It codes for CASSLGQDASYEQYF.